These 32 T cell receptor beta chains share one sample of origin, sequenced in a study of T cells in Graves' hyperthyroidism and ophthalmopathy. Researchers amplified the TCR beta CDR3 regions from RNA transcripts. TCR CDR3 underwent first-round RT-PCR with the HTBI primer set. TCRdb itself ran the multiplex PCR reads through MiXCR, one entry per CDR3 protein. The table shows 330,000 or so distinct CDR3 sequences, with around 18% occurring only once. Sequenced material: blood. These receptors came from a woman in her forties with Graves' ophthalmopathy.

This clonotype was seen at least ten times. The CDR3 nucleotides are TGTGCCAGCAGCTCCTTAGCGGGACAATCCTACGAGCAGTACTTC. Its translation is CASSSLAGQSYEQYF. The V and J genes are TRBV7-8 and TRBJ2-7; the match to TRBD2 covers 8 bases. The CDR3 length is 15 residues. Germline assignment: CDR1 SGHVS and CDR2 FQNEAQ. The V and J ends lost 4 bases and 1 base, in that order; junction bases with no gene match: 6.

The sample holds many counts of this clonotype. In nucleotides, the CDR3 is TGTGCCAGCAGTGGTTTGAGGGTTCAACAGCCCCAGCATTTT. Its protein is CASSGLRVQQPQHF. The rearrangement links TRBV6-1 to TRBJ1-5; no definite D call. Trimming took off 4 bases at V and 7 bases at J, with 14 bases between the two ends. This CDR3 contains 14 residues. From germline, CDR1 is MNHNS and CDR2 SASEGT.

This clonotype appeared many times. The chain has TRBV20-1 and TRBJ2-7; 9 positions match TRBD2. V was clipped by 7 bases and J by 6 bases; unmatched bases: 10. Germline CDR1 is DFQATT and CDR2 is SNEGSKA (reference sequence). This CDR3 spans 13 amino acids. CDR3 in amino acids: CSGISGSFREQYF. The DNA of the CDR3 is TGCAGTGGGATTAGCGGGAGCTTTCGCGAGCAGTACTTC.

This clonotype was observed at least ten times. The chain couples TRBV6-2 or TRBV6-3 to TRBJ2-5; TRBD1 or TRBD2 may be the D gene (6 bases each). The CDR3 length is 12 residues. V lost 5 bases to trimming and J lost 5 bases, with 9 bases between them. Germline V gene lookup returns CDR1 MNHEY and CDR2 SVGEGT. The chain's CDR3 is CASSRGPETQYF. In DNA, the CDR3 is TGTGCCAGCAGTCGGGGGCCCGAGACCCAGTACTTC.

This clonotype was counted between two and nine times. A read error is possible here, since a much larger clone lies one base away. V gene TRBV19 combines with J gene TRBJ1-1, with D possibly TRBD1 on 5 matching bases. Germline V gene sequence: CDR1 LNHDA, CDR2 SQIVND (reference sequence). This CDR3 has 17 amino acids. The CDR3 DNA reads TGTGCCGGTAGTATAGTCTTCCCCGGGACCCGGGGCACTGAAGCTTTCTTT. It specifies CAGSIVFPGTRGTEAFF.

This clonotype was seen many times. The chain combines TRBV28 with TRBJ1-1, with D perhaps matching TRBD1 (5 bases). V was shortened by 3 bases and J by 11 bases, with 16 bases between the two germline ends. Germline V gene sequence: CDR1 MDHEN, CDR2 SYDVKM. This CDR3 comprises 13 residues. As DNA, the CDR3 is TGTGCCAGCAGTTTCGCGAGGGGTTGGTATGCTTTCTTT. This translates into CASSFARGWYAFF.

This clonotype was observed at least ten times. This sequence joins TRBV5-1 and TRBJ2-7, with D unresolved. The ends were cut back, 3 bases at V and 3 bases at J, with 10 bases in the middle. The CDR3 contains 13 residues. CDR1 and CDR2 from the germline V gene are SGHRS and YFSETQ. As DNA, the CDR3 is TGCGCCAGCAGCTATAGGGTGAACTACGAGCAGTACTTC. Translation gives CASSYRVNYEQYF.

Many counts were recorded for this clonotype. The CDR3 here is CSVQGMASGANVLTF. The DNA for the CDR3 is TGCAGCGTGCAGGGTATGGCCTCTGGGGCCAACGTCCTGACTTTC. The V and J genes are TRBV29-1 and TRBJ2-6; D is possibly TRBD1 (5 bases). This CDR3 has 15 residues. Germline CDR1 and CDR2: SQVTM and ANQGSEA. V lost 6 bases to trimming and J lost 0 bases, with 12 bases between them.

This clonotype was seen at least ten times. V is TRBV11-2 and J is TRBJ2-4; TRBD1 matches 8 bases. The CDR3 spans 12 residues. Germline V CDR1 and CDR2: SGHAT, FQNNGV. The ends lost 5 bases at V and 11 bases at J; junction bases unmatched: 5. CDR3 sequence: CASSRIQGVQYF. CDR3 DNA sequence: TGTGCCAGCAGCCGGATACAGGGGGTTCAGTACTTC. Looking up the rest from reference TRBV11-2 and TRBJ2-4 gives the full variable domain: EAGVAQSPRYKIIEKRQSVAFWCNPISGHATLYWYQQILGQGPKLLIQFQNNGVVDDSQLPKDRFSAERLKGVDSTLKIQPAKLEDSAVYLCASSRIQGVQYFGAGTRLSVL.

Regarding this clonotype: A read error may account for a junction end that differs from germline. V usage is TRBV15 and J usage is TRBJ2-7; 9 bases line up with TRBD1. Germline lookup yields CDR1 LNHNV and CDR2 YYDKDF (reference sequence). The CDR3 totals 16 residues. The CDR3, as DNA: TGTGCCACCAGTAGAGGTGGGACAGGGAGTGCCTACGAGCAGTACTTC. It translates to CATSRGGTGSAYEQYF.

In this sample, this clonotype turned up many times. V usage is TRBV6-2 or TRBV6-3 and J usage is TRBJ2-7; tentatively, D is TRBD1 or TRBD2 (7 bases each). The germline gives CDR1 MNHEY, CDR2 SVGEGT. The CDR3 sequence is 15 residues long. The germline V and J ends were trimmed by 6 bases and 5 bases, with 20 bases remaining between them. The CDR3 nucleotides read TGTGCCAGCAGCACCCCAGGGGGGGCGGCGGACGAGCAGTACTTC. It specifies CASSTPGGAADEQYF.

This clonotype was found many times. The chain links TRBV19 to TRBJ1-1, with D possibly matching TRBD1 (5 bases). Trimming shortened V by 4 bases and J by 3 bases, and 9 bases separated the two germline ends. The CDR3 totals 13 residues. Germline V lookup: CDR1 LNHDA, CDR2 SQIVND (reference sequence). CDR3 bases: TGTGCCAGTAGTAGGGGGGTGGACACTGAAGCTTTCTTT. This encodes CASSRGVDTEAFF.

This clonotype was picked up a small number of times. Being one base from a much bigger clone, this may be a read error. The CDR3 coding sequence is TGTGCCAGCAGTTCGCCCCAGGGGTCGGCTTTCTTT. Protein: CASSSPQGSAFF. This sequence joins TRBV6-5 and TRBJ1-1; D may be TRBD1 (6 bases). CDR1 is MNHEY, CDR2 SVGAGI, per germline. V dropped 4 bases and J dropped 11 bases, with 14 bases sitting between them. The length of the CDR3 is 12 residues.

This clonotype was recorded many times. The rearrangement uses TRBV11-1 and TRBJ1-1, with 9 bases identical to TRBD1. The germline V gene encodes CDR1 SGHAT and CDR2 FQDESV (reference sequence). There are 17 residues in the CDR3. The J segment lost 5 bases and the V segment lost 3 bases, leaving 13 bases of the junction unmatched. Here the CDR3 reads CASSFWTGVVSVTEAFF. In DNA form, the CDR3 reads TGTGCCAGCAGCTTTTGGACAGGGGTGGTATCGGTTACTGAAGCTTTCTTT. The entire variable domain, with the rest obtained from reference TRBV11-1 and TRBJ1-1, is as follows: EAEVAQSPRYKITEKSQAVAFWCDPISGHATLYWYRQILGQGPELLVQFQDESVVDDSQLPKDRFSAERLKGVDSTLKIQPAELGDSAMYLCASSFWTGVVSVTEAFFGQGTRLTVV.

In this sample, this clonotype turned up many times. V usage is TRBV28 and J usage is TRBJ2-4; maybe TRBD2 (6 bases). The CDR3 spans 14 residues. The germline CDR1 and CDR2 sequences are MDHEN and SYDVKM. The germline V and J ends were trimmed by 6 bases and 8 bases, with 17 bases remaining between them. CDR3 nucleotides: TGTGCCAGCAGGCTAGCCCCGGGACTCGACATTCAGTACTTC. This gives the protein CASRLAPGLDIQYF.

This clonotype was seen a handful of times. The chain carries TRBV12-3 or TRBV12-4 and TRBJ1-1; 7 bases fit TRBD1. CDR3 length: 15 amino acids. The junction had 13 bases not matched to a gene; V was cut back by 6 bases and J by 6 bases. The CDR3 DNA follows: TGTGCCAGCAGCCCCCTTTCCCAGGGGGAAGCTGAAGCTTTCTTT. Translation gives CASSPLSQGEAEAFF.

Of note for this clonotype: The missing conserved phenylalanine or tryptophan at the end of this CDR3 makes a read error likely. The J gene is TRBJ1-1, the V gene TRBV19, with D perhaps TRBD1 (6 bases). Germline V gives CDR1 LNHDA, CDR2 SQIVND (reference sequence). The CDR3 runs to 13 residues. Deletions cut 6 bases from V and 8 bases from J, with 16 bases between. The CDR3 here is CASSDLGHREAFL. CDR3 in DNA: TGTGCCAGTAGCGACCTGGGACACCGGGAAGCTTTCCTT.

This clonotype appeared many times. The CDR3 protein is CASSPGSDSSYEQYF. The DNA for the CDR3 is TGTGCCAGCAGCCCAGGGTCAGACAGCTCCTACGAGCAGTACTTC. The V call is TRBV28, the J call TRBJ2-7; TRBD1 is a possible D gene (5 bases). V was pared by 6 bases and J by 0 bases, with 15 bases between. The CDR3 totals 15 residues. In germline, CDR1 is MDHEN, CDR2 SYDVKM.

Only a few counts were recorded for this clonotype. The DNA for the CDR3 is TGTGCCAGCAGCCCTGACTTCGCTGAAGCTTTCTTT. Translation gives CASSPDFAEAFF. V and J are TRBV12-3 or TRBV12-4 and TRBJ1-1; unclear D gene. The germline V and J ends were trimmed by 6 bases and 6 bases, with 11 bases remaining between them. This CDR3 region has 12 residues.

The V call is TRBV7-3, the J call TRBJ1-1; 7 bases line up with TRBD1. The V gene end was trimmed by 2 bases and the J gene end by 4 bases; junction bases not matched to a gene: 7. The germline gives CDR1 SGHTA, CDR2 FQGTGA. The CDR3 length is 15 residues. DNA for the CDR3: TGTGCCAGCAGCTTAGTGGGAGGGGGCGGCACTGAAGCTTTCTTT. Its protein product is CASSLVGGGGTEAFF.

The chain combines TRBV20-1 with TRBJ1-6; 7 nucleotides match TRBD1. Germline V gene data show CDR1 as DFQATT and CDR2 as SNEGSKA (reference sequence). Trimming at V came to 4 bases and at J to 7 bases, leaving 13 bases not matched to a gene. CDR3 length: 16 residues. The CDR3 is CSAIGHGQVGNSPLHF. In DNA form, the CDR3 reads TGCAGTGCTATAGGCCATGGACAGGTGGGGAATTCACCCCTCCACTTT.

The J gene is TRBJ2-5, the V gene TRBV6-2 or TRBV6-3; perhaps D is TRBD1 or TRBD2 (5 bases each). The CDR3 covers 18 residues. Trimming left V 7 bases short and J 3 bases short, with 27 bases between. CDR1 is MNHEY and CDR2 is SVGEGT in the germline V gene. The CDR3 region is CASKGMKAELGVKETQYF. The CDR3 bases are TGTGCCAGCAAGGGGATGAAGGCCGAACTAGGAGTCAAAGAGACCCAGTACTTC.

As regards this clonotype: It may be a read error: a sequence one base away is much more abundant. V and J are TRBV6-2 or TRBV6-3 and TRBJ2-7, with 9 bases fitting TRBD2. Germline V gene lookup returns CDR1 MNHEY and CDR2 SVGEGT. The trim removed 6 bases at V and 0 bases at J, leaving 12 bases unmatched. CDR3 length equals 17 residues. Here the CDR3 DNA reads TGTGCCAGCAGCTACGGACTAGCGTGGTGGATCTCCTACGAGCAGTACTTC. Amino acid sequence: CASSYGLAWWISYEQYF.

This chain connects TRBV9 to TRBJ1-2; 9 positions match TRBD1. CDR3 length: 14 residues. Germline CDR1 and CDR2: SGDLS and YYNGEE. Losses at the gene ends were 3 bases for V and 6 bases for J; bases not matched to a gene: 6. This CDR3 is CASSARDRDHGYTF. CDR3 coding DNA: TGTGCCAGCAGCGCCCGGGACAGGGATCATGGCTACACCTTC.

The V gene is TRBV20-1, the J gene TRBJ2-5; 9 bases line up with TRBD2. V dropped 5 bases and J dropped 1; count of bases not matched to a gene: 5. The CDR3 is 14 amino acids. The germline V gene has CDR1 DFQATT and CDR2 SNEGSKA (reference sequence). CDR3 DNA sequence: TGCAGTGCTGAGATAGCGGGGGTCCAAGAGACCCAGTACTTC. Translation: CSAEIAGVQETQYF.

Ten or more counts support this clonotype. The V and J genes are TRBV10-2 and TRBJ2-2; 7 bases match TRBD1. J lost 4 bases, V lost 7 bases, and 12 bases had no gene match. The CDR3 extends over 16 amino acids. The germline gives CDR1 WSHSY, CDR2 SAAADI. The CDR3 sequence is CASKGGLTEGTGELFF. CDR3 bases: TGCGCCAGCAAAGGGGGCCTAACAGAGGGCACCGGGGAGCTGTTTTTT.

This clonotype was recorded many times. The chain couples TRBV5-6 to TRBJ1-1; D might be TRBD1 (5 bases). The CDR3 length is 12 residues. Trimming pared 4 bases from V and 9 bases from J, leaving 13 bases between. In germline, CDR1 is SGHDT, CDR2 YYEEEE. CDR3 in DNA: TGTGCCAGCAGCCCCGGGACTCTTAAAGCTTTCTTT. Its protein product is CASSPGTLKAFF.

This clonotype came up many times. At one boundary the junction diverges from the germline segment, which might be a read error. The chain links TRBV6-4 to TRBJ1-2, with 7 bases identical to TRBD1. This CDR3 spans 19 amino acids. CDR1 MRHNA and CDR2 SNTAGT come from the germline V gene. CDR3 protein: CASSPRPLLNRGVGSSPHF. The CDR3 coding sequence is TGTGCCAGCAGTCCTAGACCCCTACTCAACAGGGGAGTTGGTAGTTCACCTCACTTC.

There are many counts of this clonotype. This sequence joins TRBV27 and TRBJ1-2; no firm D call. The germline CDR1 and CDR2 sequences are MNHEY and SMNVEV (reference sequence). The CDR3 length is 16 residues. Trimming left V 2 bases short and J 0 bases short, with 13 bases between. The CDR3 region is CASSLTAQGPNYGYTF. CDR3 DNA: TGTGCCAGCAGTTTAACCGCCCAAGGCCCTAACTATGGCTACACCTTC.

There are many counts of this clonotype. Since a much larger clone is just one base distant, this may be a read error. The chain joins TRBV12-3 or TRBV12-4 to TRBJ1-1; the D gene is possibly TRBD1 (5 bases). This CDR3 has 15 amino acids. Trimming pared 6 bases from V and 3 bases from J, leaving 17 bases between. CDR3 residues: CASSSDAGRDTEAFF. CDR3 in DNA: TGTGCCAGCAGCTCCGACGCGGGACGGGACACTGAAGCTTTCTTT.

The table lists this clonotype with many counts. V usage is TRBV6-1 and J usage is TRBJ1-2; the match to TRBD1 covers 9 bases. Germline trimming cut 6 bases from V and 4 bases from J; bases unmatched to any gene: 9. The CDR3 runs 15 residues. The germline CDR1 and CDR2 sequences are MNHNS and SASEGT. The CDR3 DNA sequence: TGTGCCAGCAGCGAAAAGGGACAGGGTGGCTATGGCTACACCTTC. This codes for CASSEKGQGGYGYTF.

At least ten counts were recorded for this clonotype. V and J are TRBV28 and TRBJ2-7; 12 nucleotides agree with TRBD2. The CDR3 is 16 amino acids. J gave up 0 bases and V 10 bases, and 10 bases lay outside the gene matches. The germline V gene encodes CDR1 MDHEN and CDR2 SYDVKM. The CDR3 protein is CATGTSGLTPSYEQYF. The DNA for the CDR3 is TGTGCCACCGGGACTAGCGGGCTTACCCCCTCCTACGAGCAGTACTTC.